These 21 T cell receptor beta chains were all obtained from the same sample, sequenced in a study of cytomegalovirus exposure and HLA in healthy donors. Both 60 Vbeta primers and 13 Jbeta primers went into the PCR. Sequencing was performed with immunoSEQ multiplex PCR; in TCRdb, only in-frame clones are kept and a portion is missing. This table holds tens of thousands of clones, over 60% found once. Input material: PBMCs. The receptors were gathered from a woman aged 50 to 60 in good health and CMV-seropositive.

The chain recombines TRBV5-4 with TRBJ1-1; D perhaps matches TRBD1 (6 bases). CDR3 size: 15 residues. Germline loops: CDR1 SGHNT, CDR2 YYREEE (reference sequence). The germline V and J ends were trimmed by 7 bases and 2 bases, with 18 bases remaining between them. DNA of the CDR3: TGTGCCAGCCGCCCAGGGGAATGGAAAAACACTGAAGCTTTCTTT. Its protein product is CASRPGEWKNTEAFF.

This clone turned up a few times. The rearrangement links TRBV6-5 to TRBJ1-2, with a tentative D call TRBD1 (6 bases). The CDR3 is made up of 13 amino acids. Germline assignment: CDR1 MNHEY and CDR2 SVGAGI. V lost 3 bases and J lost 5, with 10 bases in between. DNA of the CDR3: TGTGCCAGCAGTTATGGGGACACGTATGGCTACACCTTC. It is translated as CASSYGDTYGYTF.

This clone occurred a few times. The CDR3 coding sequence is TGTGCCAGCAGCGCGGGGGCAACTAATGAAAAACTGTTTTTT. Translating it yields CASSAGATNEKLFF. The chain recombines TRBV28 with TRBJ1-4; maybe TRBD1 (5 bases). The CDR3 runs to 14 residues. CDR1 and CDR2 from the germline V gene are MDHEN and SYDVKM. The V end was cut by 6 bases, the J end by 0 bases, with 8 bases between.

This sequence joins TRBV7-6 and TRBJ2-7; D might be TRBD2 (5 bases). Deletions cut 4 bases from V and 0 bases from J, with 10 bases between. The germline CDR1 and CDR2 sequences are SGHVS and FNYEAQ. The CDR3 totals 14 residues. CDR3 coding DNA: TGTGCCAGCAGCTCCTCCGGGAACTCCTACGAGCAGTACTTC. Protein sequence: CASSSSGNSYEQYF.

The V gene is TRBV4-3, the J gene TRBJ2-3; unclear D gene. The CDR3 runs to 13 residues. CDR1 is LGHNA, CDR2 YSLEER, per germline. The ends were cut back, 10 bases at V and 0 bases at J, with 11 bases in the middle. CDR3: CAIDGSSTDTQYF. CDR3 coding DNA: TGCGCCATCGACGGGTCTAGCACAGATACGCAGTATTTT.

The chain has TRBV6-5 and TRBJ1-4; 9 bases line up with TRBD1. The CDR3 extends over 14 amino acids. The V segment lost 8 bases and the J segment 7 bases; nucleotides outside the gene matches: 8. Germline loops: CDR1 MNHEY, CDR2 SVGAGI. CDR3 region: CASERTGEAEKLFF. The CDR3 coding sequence is TGTGCCAGCGAGAGGACAGGGGAGGCTGAAAAACTGTTTTTT.

This clone has only a few counts. The J gene is TRBJ1-1, the V gene TRBV7-8; 7 bases match TRBD1. The V segment lost 5 bases and the J segment 3 bases; nucleotides outside the gene matches: 9. The length of the CDR3 is 15 residues. Germline assignment: CDR1 SGHVS and CDR2 FQNEAQ. The CDR3 coding sequence is TGTGCCAGCAGCCCCCGGGACAGCCATTACACTGAAGCTTTCTTT. Translated, it gives CASSPRDSHYTEAFF.

As regards this clone: The identical CDR3 is also encoded by other nucleotide sequences in the sample. CDR3 sequence: CASSLAGETQYF. CDR3 bases: TGCGCCAGCAGCTTGGCCGGAGAGACCCAGTACTTC. This chain uses TRBV5-1 with TRBJ2-5, with D unclear. Deletions cut 0 bases from V and 4 bases from J, with 4 bases between. This CDR3 comprises 12 residues. CDR1 and CDR2 from the germline V gene are SGHRS and YFSETQ.

The rearrangement uses TRBV10-3 and TRBJ2-1; 11 bases agree with TRBD2. CDR1 ENHRY and CDR2 SYGVKD come from the germline V gene. CDR3 length: 13 amino acids. J gave up 7 bases and V 9 bases, and 5 bases lay outside the gene matches. The CDR3 here is CAISGGAGNEQFF. The DNA of the CDR3 is TGTGCCATTAGCGGGGGGGCCGGGAATGAGCAGTTCTTC.

In its sample, this clone was seen many times. The gene calls are TRBV28 and TRBJ1-1; D uncertain. CDR1 and CDR2 (germline): MDHEN, SYDVKM. The CDR3 length is 13 residues. V shed 3 bases and J shed 0 bases, with 5 bases lying between them. The CDR3 spells CASSFGLNTEAFF. DNA of the CDR3: TGTGCCAGCAGTTTTGGGCTGAACACTGAAGCTTTCTTT. Full variable domain (outside the CDR3, taken from reference TRBV28 and TRBJ1-1): DVKVTQSSRYLVKRTGEKVFLECVQDMDHENMFWYRQDPGLGLRLIYFSYDVKMKEKGDIPEGYSVSREKKERFSLILESASTNQTSMYLCASSFGLNTEAFFGQGTRLTVV.

The sample holds a few counts of this clone. V gene TRBV28 combines with J gene TRBJ1-4; D might be TRBD1 (6 bases). Germline CDR1 and CDR2: MDHEN and SYDVKM. The CDR3 has 15 residues. The ends were cut back, 6 bases at V and 7 bases at J, with 18 bases in the middle. In DNA, the CDR3 is TGTGCCAGCAGCCGACTACAGGGTTCGTTTGAAAAACTGTTTTTT. Its protein is CASSRLQGSFEKLFF.

V gene TRBV6-5 combines with J gene TRBJ2-7; 7 nucleotides line up with TRBD2. J lost 2 bases, V lost 5 bases, and 6 bases had no gene match. The CDR3 has 14 amino acids. Germline CDR1 and CDR2: MNHEY and SVGAGI. The CDR3 spells CASSEGLFTYEQYF. In DNA form, the CDR3 reads TGTGCCAGCAGTGAGGGACTATTTACCTACGAGCAGTACTTC.

This sequence joins TRBV5-1 and TRBJ2-3, with 8 nucleotides matching TRBD1. Trimming cost V 4 bases and J 1 base; bases outside gene matches: 5. The CDR3 consists of 15 residues. The germline gives CDR1 SGHRS, CDR2 YFSETQ. This CDR3 is CASSGGQGGTDTQYF. The DNA for the CDR3 is TGCGCCAGCAGCGGAGGACAGGGCGGCACAGATACGCAGTATTTT.

With respect to this clone: This specimen includes other DNA sequences encoding the same CDR3. J is TRBJ1-1 and V is TRBV5-5, with D possibly TRBD1 on 5 matching bases. In germline, CDR1 is SGHKS, CDR2 YYEKEE (reference sequence). Trimming cost V 2 bases and J 1 base, with 6 bases left between them. The CDR3 runs 13 residues. The CDR3 nucleotides read TGTGCCAGCAGCTTAACAGGGAACACTGAAGCTTTCTTT. Protein product: CASSLTGNTEAFF.

Only a few counts were recorded for this clone. The chain employs TRBV15 and TRBJ2-5; D call uncertain. CDR3 length: 12 amino acids. Trimming stripped 5 bases from V and 2 bases from J, with 6 bases between. CDR1 and CDR2 from the germline V gene are LNHNV and YYDKDF (reference sequence). The CDR3 is CATSGLQETQYF. CDR3 sequence (DNA): TGTGCCACCAGCGGCTTACAAGAGACCCAGTACTTC.

The chain couples TRBV5-1 to TRBJ2-1; TRBD1 aligns across 8 bases. V gave up 7 bases and J gave up 10 bases; unmatched junction bases: 13. The CDR3 spans 14 residues. Germline CDR1 SGHRS, CDR2 YFSETQ. Here the CDR3 reads CASDPGSGGREQFF. DNA for the CDR3: TGCGCCAGCGACCCAGGGTCAGGGGGCAGAGAGCAGTTCTTC.

V is TRBV7-9 and J is TRBJ1-1, with no clear D. This CDR3 has 14 residues. The germline V and J ends were trimmed by 2 bases and 1 base, with 8 bases remaining between them. Germline CDR1 and CDR2: SEHNR and FQNEAQ (reference sequence). The CDR3 nucleotides read TGTGCCAGCAGCTTACGCGTTACGAACACTGAAGCTTTCTTT. Encoded protein: CASSLRVTNTEAFF. Complete variable domain (other parts from reference TRBV7-9 and TRBJ1-1): DTGVSQNPRHKITKRGQNVTFRCDPISEHNRLYWYRQTLGQGPEFLTYFQNEAQLEKSRLLSDRFSAERPKGSFSTLEIQRTEQGDSAMYLCASSLRVTNTEAFFGQGTRLTVV.

The rearrangement links TRBV4-1 to TRBJ1-6; a weak D match, TRBD1 (5 bases). Trimming removed 3 bases at V and 9 bases at J, with 12 bases between. The CDR3 is 14 amino acids. Germline loops: CDR1 MGHRA, CDR2 YSYEKL. CDR3 coding DNA: TGCGCCAGCAGCCACCCGACAACAGGTTCACCCCTCCACTTT. Translation: CASSHPTTGSPLHF.

The chain recombines TRBV6-1 with TRBJ1-5; the D gene is possibly TRBD1 (5 bases). The CDR3 totals 14 residues. With 2 bases removed from V and 5 bases from J, the gap between germline ends came to 10 bases. From germline, CDR1 is MNHNS and CDR2 SASEGT. CDR3 coding DNA: TGTGCCAGCAGTGAATTCTGGGGGGATCAGCCCCAGCATTTT. This sequence encodes CASSEFWGDQPQHF.

At least ten counts were recorded for this clone. The rearrangement links TRBV6-1 to TRBJ2-7, with 7 bases lining up with TRBD2. The CDR3 covers 13 residues. J lost 4 bases, V lost 1 base, and 1 base had no gene match. The germline gives CDR1 MNHNS, CDR2 SASEGT. In DNA, the CDR3 is TGTGCCAGCAGTGAAGACGGGGGGTACGAGCAGTACTTC. Translation gives CASSEDGGYEQYF.

The V gene is TRBV10-3, the J gene TRBJ2-1, with TRBD1 matching over 9 bases. The V segment lost 6 bases and the J segment 6 bases; nucleotides outside the gene matches: 12. The CDR3 runs to 16 residues. Germline V CDR1 and CDR2: ENHRY, SYGVKD. This CDR3 is CAIRTTGGDLGNEQFF. The CDR3 coding sequence is TGTGCCATCAGGACTACAGGGGGCGATTTAGGCAATGAGCAGTTCTTC.